The 17 T cell receptor beta chains below all came from one sample that was sequenced in a study of T cell responses to AZD1222 COVID-19 vaccine (dated by TCRdb to 2020 to 2023). Library creation used the immunoSEQ multiplex PCR assay. The immuneACCESS repertoire file appears here via TCRdb, limited to in-frame rearrangements. These files lack a portion of the clones; in checked studies, under half of the deficit traces to unresolved V genes, and the cause of the others is not known. Recorded for this sample are roughly 150,000 clones; 87% of them occurred a single time. About 1% of the sample is in the top ten clones. According to the study, the label for this sample's time point signals: about 28 days (+/-7) after the second vaccine dose. This material consisted of peripheral blood, taken 28 days after the second AZD1222 dose. The receptors were gathered from an adult who received the AZD1222 COVID-19 vaccine.

The gene calls are TRBV3-1 (or the pseudogene TRBV3-2) and TRBJ2-3; tentative D call: TRBD1 (7 bases). Between the trimmed V and J ends, which lost 3 bases and 5 bases, there was a span of 18 bases. CDR3 length: 16 amino acids. Looked up from germline, CDR1 is LGHDT and CDR2 is YNNKEL (reference sequence). In DNA, the CDR3 is TGTGCCAGCAGCCACCGGAGAGCAGGGGGGAGAGATACGCAGTATTTT. It translates to CASSHRRAGGRDTQYF.

This clone was seen just once. The J gene is TRBJ2-7, the V gene TRBV27; TRBD2 is a possible D gene (6 bases). Trimming took off 5 bases at V and 5 bases at J, with 10 bases between the two ends. The CDR3 is 12 amino acids. Germline-derived CDR1 and CDR2 are MNHEY and SMNVEV (reference sequence). The DNA for the CDR3 is TGTGCCAGCAGTCCAGGAGGGGACGAGCAGTACTTC. This encodes CASSPGGDEQYF.

The rearrangement links TRBV4-2 to TRBJ2-7; D not certain. Trimming took off 0 bases at V and 0 bases at J, with 15 bases between the two ends. Per germline, CDR1 LGHNA and CDR2 YNFKEQ. The CDR3 runs to 17 residues. Written as DNA, the CDR3 is TGTGCCAGCAGCCAAGATCCCGCAGACTGGGGCTCCTACGAGCAGTACTTC. It encodes CASSQDPADWGSYEQYF.

This sequence joins TRBV3-1 (or the pseudogene TRBV3-2) and TRBJ1-2; 8 bases are shared with TRBD1. Trimming cost V 7 bases and J 4 bases; bases outside gene matches: 8. The CDR3 loop spans 14 amino acids. Germline V gene lookup returns CDR1 LGHDT and CDR2 YNNKEL (reference sequence). The CDR3 spells CASTNRDRSYGYTF. In DNA, the CDR3 is TGTGCCAGCACTAACCGGGACAGGTCCTATGGCTACACCTTC.

The J gene is TRBJ2-1, the V gene TRBV9; either TRBD1 or TRBD2 may fit D (6 bases each). V gave up 3 bases and J gave up 0 bases, with 13 bases separating them. This CDR3 contains 16 residues. CDR1 SGDLS and CDR2 YYNGEE come from the germline V gene. CDR3 nucleotides: TGTGCCAGCAGCGCCGGGGGCCCAAGCTCCTACAATGAGCAGTTCTTC. Amino acids: CASSAGGPSSYNEQFF. The whole variable domain, remainder taken from reference TRBV9 and TRBJ2-1, is DSGVTQTPKHLITATGQRVTLRCSPRSGDLSVYWYQQSLDQGLQFLIQYYNGEERAKGNILERFSAQQFPDLHSELNLSSLELGDSALYFCASSAGGPSSYNEQFFGPGTRLTVL.

The chain has TRBV27 and TRBJ1-1; no clear D gene. The ends were cut back, 6 bases at V and 11 bases at J, with 19 bases in the middle. Germline CDR1 reads MNHEY; CDR2 reads SMNVEV (reference sequence). The CDR3 runs to 13 residues. The DNA of the CDR3 is TGTGCCAGCAGCCGCCTTGGCGGATCCCCGGCTTTCTTT. Encoded protein: CASSRLGGSPAFF.

This clone came up once. V usage is TRBV15 and J usage is TRBJ1-2, with TRBD1 identical over 7 bases. The J segment lost 7 bases and the V segment lost 5 bases, leaving 13 bases of the junction unmatched. In germline, CDR1 is LNHNV, CDR2 YYDKDF (reference sequence). The CDR3 is 15 residues long. CDR3 nucleotides: TGTGCCACCAGCGGCCTGACAGGGAGGTCCCTTGGCTACACCTTC. This gives the protein CATSGLTGRSLGYTF. Combining the CDR3 with reference TRBV15 and TRBJ1-2 gives the whole variable domain DAMVIQNPRYQVTQFGKPVTLSCSQTLNHNVMYWYQQKSSQAPKLLFHYYDKDFNNEADTPDNFQSRRPNTSFCFLDIRSPGLGDTAMYLCATSGLTGRSLGYTFGSGTRLTVV.

The chain links TRBV29-1 to TRBJ1-2; D gene uncertain. This CDR3 contains 13 residues. Trimming cost V 5 bases and J 2 bases, with 12 bases left between them. Germline V lookup: CDR1 SQVTM, CDR2 ANQGSEA. In nucleotides, the CDR3 is TGCAGCGTTAGCCCAGGCCCCAACTATGGCTACACCTTC. Translating it yields CSVSPGPNYGYTF.

The chain uses TRBV9 and TRBJ2-2; 7 positions match TRBD1. This CDR3 spans 17 amino acids. Unmatched junction bases numbered 13, after V lost 3 bases and J lost 5 bases. The germline CDR1 and CDR2 sequences are SGDLS and YYNGEE. The CDR3 DNA reads as TGTGCCAGCAGCGGACAACAACAGGGGTTGTGGACCGGGGAGCTGTTTTTT. Translation gives CASSGQQQGLWTGELFF.

CDR3 sequence: CASSRESQPQHF. The DNA of the CDR3 is TGTGCCAGCAGCCGCGAGAGTCAGCCCCAGCATTTT. The V call is TRBV2, the J call TRBJ1-5; D is unclear. Germline CDR1 and CDR2: SNHLY and FYNNEI. The germline V and J ends were trimmed by 6 bases and 6 bases, with 9 bases remaining between them. This CDR3 contains 12 residues.

The chain has TRBV7-2 and TRBJ2-7; tentatively, D is TRBD1 (6 bases). V was shortened by 5 bases and J by 0 bases, with 11 bases between the two germline ends. CDR1 is SGHTA and CDR2 is FQGNSA in the germline V gene. This CDR3 has 14 residues. The CDR3 nucleotides read TGTGCCAGCAGCAGCCGGGACACCTCCTACGAGCAGTACTTC. The encoded protein is CASSSRDTSYEQYF.

The CDR3 DNA reads TGCAGTGCCCAACGGACGGATACGCAGTATTTT. Translating gives CSAQRTDTQYF. V is TRBV20-1 and J is TRBJ2-3; D is undetermined. CDR3 length: 11 residues. Trimming removed 6 bases at V and 6 bases at J, with 10 bases between. Germline V gene lookup returns CDR1 DFQATT and CDR2 SNEGSKA (reference sequence).

This clone was found a few times. The rearrangement links TRBV19 to TRBJ1-4, with 10 bases that match TRBD1. This CDR3 spans 15 amino acids. V shed 3 bases and J 5 bases; nucleotides not matched to a gene: 3. CDR1 and CDR2 (germline): LNHDA, SQIVND (reference sequence). CDR3 sequence reads: CASSIPGQGNEKLFF. DNA for the CDR3: TGTGCCAGTAGTATCCCGGGACAGGGGAATGAAAAACTGTTTTTT.

The CDR3 sequence is CASSLTWAPIYEQYF. CDR3 bases: TGTGCCAGCAGCCTCACTTGGGCCCCGATATACGAGCAGTACTTC. V usage is TRBV3-1 (or the pseudogene TRBV3-2) and J usage is TRBJ2-7, with no clear D. This CDR3 has 15 residues. Per germline, CDR1 LGHDT and CDR2 YNNKEL (reference sequence). With 4 bases removed from V and 4 bases from J, the gap between germline ends came to 17 bases.

V usage is TRBV19 and J usage is TRBJ1-2; D gene unclear. The CDR3 is 12 residues long. Germline V gene sequence: CDR1 LNHDA, CDR2 SQIVND (reference sequence). The ends were cut back, 4 bases at V and 7 bases at J, with 10 bases in the middle. The DNA for the CDR3 is TGTGCCAGTAGTACCCAGCAAAGTGGCTACACCTTC. Its translation is CASSTQQSGYTF.

This clone has just one count. Here the CDR3 omits its conserved ending phenylalanine or tryptophan, so a read error is the likely source. This chain uses TRBV6-6 with TRBJ1-1; D is unresolved. This CDR3 region has 14 residues. V lost 6 bases to trimming and J lost 0 bases, with 11 bases between them. In germline, CDR1 is MNHNY, CDR2 SVGAGI (reference sequence). The CDR3: CASSLYDMNTEAFL. In nucleotides, the CDR3 is TGTGCCAGCAGCCTATACGACATGAACACTGAAGCTTTCCTT.

A few counts support this clone. The chain links TRBV7-2 to TRBJ2-5; 7 positions agree with TRBD1. V lost 5 bases and J lost 5; bases outside the gene matches: 8. The CDR3 sequence is 14 residues long. The germline CDR1 and CDR2 sequences are SGHTA and FQGNSA. The CDR3 region has the DNA TGTGCCAGCAGCCCTGGGACAGTCCGCGAGACCCAGTACTTC. This sequence encodes CASSPGTVRETQYF.